This entry is about one TCR beta chain. Genomic DNA acted as the template from which TCR beta VDJ combination and CDR3 sequence profiling were carried out. TCRdb re-called the reads through MiXCR, storing one row per CDR3 protein. There are some 45,000 distinct CDR3 sequences in the sample; 65% to 70% occur only once, and more than 20% lies in the top ten. The germline V gene has CDR1 ENHRY and CDR2 SYGVKD. V lost 3 bases, J lost 0 bases, and 9 bases lay in between. CDR3 length equals 15 residues. The sample comes from a study of CD8+CD57+ T cells in acquired aplastic anemia. Study details: Across the sorted CD4+ and CD8+ cells, DNA amounts averaged roughly 3.5 ug.

Material for sequencing was sorted CD4+, CD8+, or CD8+CD57+ T cells (not recorded which) from PBMCs. This chain connects TRBV10-3 to TRBJ1-3; D unclear. The sequence was obtained from a human donor in good health, serving as a control. The CDR3 spells CAISDGLLSGNTIYF. CDR3 nucleotides: TGTGCCATCAGTGACGGTCTTCTCTCTGGAAACACCATATATTTT.